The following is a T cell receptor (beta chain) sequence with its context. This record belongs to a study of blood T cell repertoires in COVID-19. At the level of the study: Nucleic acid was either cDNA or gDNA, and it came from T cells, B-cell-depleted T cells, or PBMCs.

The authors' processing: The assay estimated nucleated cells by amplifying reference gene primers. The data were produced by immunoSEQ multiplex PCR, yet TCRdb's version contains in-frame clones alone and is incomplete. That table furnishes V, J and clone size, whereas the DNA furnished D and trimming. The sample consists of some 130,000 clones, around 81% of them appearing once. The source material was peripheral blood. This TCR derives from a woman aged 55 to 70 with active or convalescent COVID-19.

In nucleotides, the CDR3 is TGTGCCAGCCGGAGGGAAACGAACACTGAAGCTTTCTTT. Protein product: CASRRETNTEAFF. The chain employs TRBV28 and TRBJ1-1; D ambiguous. Trimming took 8 bases from V and 1 from J, leaving 11 bases between them. The germline V gene has CDR1 MDHEN and CDR2 SYDVKM. The CDR3 runs 13 residues.